The 25 T cell receptor beta chains presented below share a single source sample, sequenced in a study of lymphopenia after photon versus proton radiotherapy. The method was immunoSEQ multiplex PCR; TCRdb's version includes in-frame clones alone and lacks a portion of them. The data contain some 55,000 clones, around 85% of them seen just once; the ten biggest clones take up less than 2.5%. Source: peripheral blood, taken from a patient treated with photon-based radiotherapy. The receptor set was obtained from a man in his forties or fifties with gastric cancer.

This clone came up a few times. The genes are TRBV28 and TRBJ1-5; TRBD1 might be the D (6 bases). The CDR3 extends over 18 amino acids. Germline CDR1 reads MDHEN; CDR2 reads SYDVKM. Trimming cost V 5 bases and J 5 bases, with 25 bases left between them. The chain's CDR3 is CASSPSTGLGSIDQPQHF. In DNA, the CDR3 is TGTGCCAGCAGTCCTTCTACAGGGTTGGGTTCCATTGATCAGCCCCAGCATTTT.

In DNA, the CDR3 is TGTGCCAGCAGTCAGGACGTGAGCTCCTACGAGCAGTACTTC. This codes for CASSQDVSSYEQYF. The V and J genes are TRBV6-6 and TRBJ2-7; D is uncertain. There are 14 residues in the CDR3. Germline-derived CDR1 and CDR2 are MNHNY and SVGAGI (reference sequence). Trimming removed 5 bases from V and 0 bases from J, with 11 bases in between.

This chain connects TRBV6-9 to TRBJ1-1; D perhaps matches TRBD1 (5 bases). The V gene's germline CDR1 is MNHGY and CDR2 SVAAGI. Trimming pared 3 bases from V and 2 bases from J, leaving 13 bases between. The CDR3 runs 15 residues. CDR3 residues: CASSYTRAVNTEAFF. The CDR3 coding sequence is TGTGCCAGCAGTTACACCAGGGCGGTAAACACTGAAGCTTTCTTT.

This rearrangement joins TRBV25-1 to TRBJ2-5; a weak D match, TRBD1 (5 bases). The CDR3 extends over 16 amino acids. Germline V gene sequence: CDR1 MGHDK, CDR2 SYGVNS. The germline V and J ends were trimmed by 2 bases and 7 bases, with 20 bases remaining between them. The CDR3 DNA reads TGTGCCAGCAGTGAAGAAGGGCGGACACCTCCGGGGACCCAGTACTTC. It codes for CASSEEGRTPPGTQYF.

The gene calls are TRBV7-2 and TRBJ2-3; 8 bases are a match to TRBD2. Germline trimming cut 8 bases from V and 4 bases from J; bases unmatched to any gene: 11. The CDR3 sequence is 15 residues long. Germline lookup yields CDR1 SGHTA and CDR2 FQGNSA. CDR3 amino acids: CASRRPRAGADTQYF. CDR3 nucleotides: TGTGCCAGCCGACGGCCCCGAGCGGGGGCAGATACGCAGTATTTT.

This chain connects TRBV19 to TRBJ2-7; TRBD1 matches at 7 bases. Germline V gene lookup returns CDR1 LNHDA and CDR2 SQIVND (reference sequence). The junction had 10 bases not matched to a gene; V was cut back by 3 bases and J by 2 bases. CDR3 length: 16 amino acids. As DNA, the CDR3 is TGTGCCAGTAGTATGGATGCCGGGACAGCACCCTACGAGCAGTACTTC. Residues: CASSMDAGTAPYEQYF.

J is TRBJ1-6 and V is TRBV6-1, with 7 bases matching TRBD1. The V gene end was trimmed by 2 bases and the J gene end by 0 bases; junction bases not matched to a gene: 4. From germline, CDR1 is MNHNS and CDR2 SASEGT. This CDR3 comprises 17 residues. The CDR3 loop reads CASSERGLSSYNSPLHF. CDR3 nucleotide sequence: TGTGCCAGCAGTGAAAGGGGGCTGAGCTCCTATAATTCACCCCTCCACTTT.

The chain links TRBV18 to TRBJ1-5; D is uncertain. The CDR3 runs to 13 residues. The germline gives CDR1 KGHSH, CDR2 LQKENI. V was pared by 2 bases and J by 5 bases, with 7 bases between. In DNA, the CDR3 is TGTGCCAGCTCACCAGGTTCGGATCAGCCCCAGCATTTT. Translated: CASSPGSDQPQHF. The whole variable domain, filled in from reference TRBV18 and TRBJ1-5, reads NAGVMQNPRHLVRRRGQEARLRCSPMKGHSHVYWYRQLPEEGLKFMVYLQKENIIDESGMPKERFSAEFPKEGPSILRIQQVVRGDSAAYFCASSPGSDQPQHFGDGTRLSIL.

The chain carries TRBV6-5 and TRBJ1-5; possibly TRBD1 for D (5 bases). This CDR3 contains 15 residues. CDR1 and CDR2 from the germline V gene are MNHEY and SVGAGI. V shed 6 bases and J shed 5 bases, with 17 bases lying between them. CDR3 DNA: TGTGCCAGCAGGGAGGGGTGGGGAGGCGATCAGCCCCAGCATTTT. Translation gives CASREGWGGDQPQHF.

This chain links TRBV11-2 with TRBJ2-5; possibly TRBD1 or TRBD2 for D (5 bases each). The ends were cut back, 5 bases at V and 3 bases at J, with 13 bases in the middle. This CDR3 has 14 residues. Germline assignment: CDR1 SGHAT and CDR2 FQNNGV. The CDR3 here is CASSPSGAKETQYF. The CDR3, as DNA: TGTGCCAGCAGCCCCTCCGGGGCTAAAGAGACCCAGTACTTC.

This chain uses TRBV7-2 with TRBJ1-5, with a possible D match to TRBD1 (6 bases). V shed 6 bases and J shed 6 bases, with 15 bases lying between them. The germline V gene encodes CDR1 SGHTA and CDR2 FQGNSA. This CDR3 is 14 amino acids long. The CDR3 here is CASRTGGFGQPQHF. The CDR3, as DNA: TGTGCCAGCAGGACAGGAGGGTTCGGTCAGCCCCAGCATTTT. The full variable domain, completed using reference TRBV7-2 and TRBJ1-5, is GAGVSQSPSNKVTEKGKDVELRCDPISGHTALYWYRQSLGQGLEFLIYFQGNSAPDKSGLPSDRFSAERTGGSVSTLTIQRTQQEDSAVYLCASRTGGFGQPQHFGDGTRLSIL.

The CDR3 loop is CASSLGHDISYGYTF. In DNA, the CDR3 is TGTGCCAGCAGCTTAGGACACGACATCTCCTATGGCTACACCTTC. V and J are TRBV7-2 and TRBJ1-2; D unclear. CDR1 SGHTA and CDR2 FQGNSA come from the germline V gene. The V and J ends lost 1 base and 4 bases respectively, with 13 bases between them. The CDR3 is 15 amino acids.

The chain carries TRBV11-2 and TRBJ1-5; D might be TRBD1 (5 bases). The CDR3 extends over 17 amino acids. Trimming took 0 bases from V and 0 from J, leaving 12 bases between them. Germline V gives CDR1 SGHAT, CDR2 FQNNGV. The chain's CDR3 is CASSLEGGDNSNQPQHF. CDR3 DNA: TGTGCCAGCAGCTTAGAGGGGGGGGATAATAGCAATCAGCCCCAGCATTTT.

The V call is TRBV7-2, the J call TRBJ2-1; D possibly corresponds to TRBD2 (6 bases). This CDR3 region has 14 residues. V lost 1 base, J lost 5 bases, and 9 bases lay in between. CDR1 SGHTA and CDR2 FQGNSA come from the germline V gene. Here the CDR3 reads CASSLVAGNNEQFF. CDR3 bases: TGTGCCAGCAGCTTAGTGGCGGGGAACAATGAGCAGTTCTTC.

This chain links TRBV4-2 with TRBJ1-1, with D perhaps TRBD1 (6 bases). Germline CDR1 and CDR2: LGHNA and YNFKEQ. V was clipped by 1 base and J by 2 bases, with 11 bases between them. This CDR3 contains 15 residues. The CDR3 DNA is TGTGCCAGCAGCCAAGGGGAGACAGGTAACACTGAAGCTTTCTTT. Translation: CASSQGETGNTEAFF.

This clone appeared a single time. This chain connects TRBV9 to TRBJ1-4, with a possible D match to TRBD1 (5 bases). CDR1 is SGDLS and CDR2 is YYNGEE in the germline V gene. V shed 0 bases and J shed 0 bases, with 12 bases lying between them. The CDR3 is 17 amino acids. This CDR3 is CASSVGVGPATNEKLFF. The DNA for the CDR3 is TGTGCCAGCAGCGTAGGGGTGGGGCCTGCAACTAATGAAAAACTGTTTTTT.

The genes are TRBV10-3 and TRBJ1-1; D might be TRBD1 (6 bases). Trimming took 5 bases from V and 9 from J, leaving 10 bases between them. The germline V gene encodes CDR1 ENHRY and CDR2 SYGVKD. The CDR3 spans 11 residues. CDR3 region: CAISSRDKAFF. For the CDR3, the DNA is TGTGCCATCAGTTCCCGGGACAAAGCTTTCTTT.

The chain combines TRBV7-3 with TRBJ2-2, with D possibly matching TRBD1 (6 bases). The germline V and J ends were trimmed by 6 bases and 7 bases, with 18 bases remaining between them. The CDR3 has 15 amino acids. Germline lookup yields CDR1 SGHTA and CDR2 FQGTGA. CDR3 coding DNA: TGTGCCAGCAGTACCCGAGGGGGAACAAGCGGGGAGCTGTTTTTT. It is translated as CASSTRGGTSGELFF.

This sequence joins TRBV30 and TRBJ1-5; TRBD1 might be the D (5 bases). Trimming stripped 2 bases from V and 7 bases from J, with 18 bases between. The CDR3 sequence is 15 residues long. The germline V gene encodes CDR1 GTSNPN and CDR2 SVGIG (reference sequence). Here the CDR3 DNA reads TGTGCCTGGAGTAGGGACTTTGGAGGGGACCAGCCCCAGCATTTT. Protein sequence: CAWSRDFGGDQPQHF. Looking up the rest from reference TRBV30 and TRBJ1-5 gives the full variable domain: SQTIHQWPATLVQPVGSPLSLECTVEGTSNPNLYWYRQAAGRGLQLLFYSVGIGQISSEVPQNLSASRPQDRQFILSSKKLLLSDSGFYLCAWSRDFGGDQPQHFGDGTRLSIL.

The V gene is TRBV7-9, the J gene TRBJ1-1, with D tentatively TRBD1 (5 bases). Trimming stripped 5 bases from V and 1 base from J, with 14 bases between. The germline CDR1 and CDR2 sequences are SEHNR and FQNEAQ (reference sequence). This CDR3 contains 15 residues. CDR3 DNA sequence: TGTGCCAGCAGCGCCGAGGTAGGGACGAACACTGAAGCTTTCTTT. It is translated as CASSAEVGTNTEAFF.

V and J are TRBV7-9 and TRBJ2-3; D not resolved. Germline V CDR1 and CDR2: SEHNR, FQNEAQ (reference sequence). Trimming shortened V by 4 bases and J by 0 bases, and 8 bases separated the two germline ends. The CDR3 is made up of 14 amino acids. CDR3 nucleotide sequence: TGTGCCAGCAGCTCGACGGTCAGCACAGATACGCAGTATTTT. Residues: CASSSTVSTDTQYF.

V is TRBV29-1 and J is TRBJ2-3; D call uncertain. The CDR3 consists of 11 residues. The V gene's germline CDR1 is SQVTM and CDR2 ANQGSEA. V lost 2 bases and J lost 5, with 5 bases in between. CDR3 region: CSVELGDTQYF. CDR3 DNA sequence: TGCAGCGTTGAATTAGGAGATACGCAGTATTTT.

The chain links TRBV4-1 to TRBJ1-4; 7 nucleotides align to TRBD1. V was pared by 4 bases and J by 5 bases, with 7 bases of the junction left unmatched. CDR3 size: 15 residues. The germline CDR1 and CDR2 sequences are MGHRA and YSYEKL. In nucleotides, the CDR3 is TGCGCCAGCAGCCGCTCCGGGACAGCGAATGAAAAACTGTTTTTT. This sequence encodes CASSRSGTANEKLFF.

This chain uses TRBV7-9 with TRBJ2-5, with TRBD2 as a possible D gene (7 bases). Germline CDR1 and CDR2: SEHNR and FQNEAQ (reference sequence). The CDR3 extends over 15 amino acids. Trimming took 2 bases from V and 4 from J, leaving 14 bases between them. The CDR3 protein is CASSLHGGLGETQYF. Written as DNA, the CDR3 is TGTGCCAGCAGCTTACACGGGGGGCTTGGAGAGACCCAGTACTTC.

V is TRBV30 and J is TRBJ2-3; 10 bases agree with TRBD1. Germline CDR1 and CDR2: GTSNPN and SVGIG (reference sequence). CDR3 length: 15 amino acids. V gave up 1 base and J gave up 5 bases; unmatched junction bases: 6. The CDR3 sequence is CAWSEGDRGRDTQYF. DNA of the CDR3: TGTGCCTGGAGTGAGGGTGACAGGGGGCGAGATACGCAGTATTTT.